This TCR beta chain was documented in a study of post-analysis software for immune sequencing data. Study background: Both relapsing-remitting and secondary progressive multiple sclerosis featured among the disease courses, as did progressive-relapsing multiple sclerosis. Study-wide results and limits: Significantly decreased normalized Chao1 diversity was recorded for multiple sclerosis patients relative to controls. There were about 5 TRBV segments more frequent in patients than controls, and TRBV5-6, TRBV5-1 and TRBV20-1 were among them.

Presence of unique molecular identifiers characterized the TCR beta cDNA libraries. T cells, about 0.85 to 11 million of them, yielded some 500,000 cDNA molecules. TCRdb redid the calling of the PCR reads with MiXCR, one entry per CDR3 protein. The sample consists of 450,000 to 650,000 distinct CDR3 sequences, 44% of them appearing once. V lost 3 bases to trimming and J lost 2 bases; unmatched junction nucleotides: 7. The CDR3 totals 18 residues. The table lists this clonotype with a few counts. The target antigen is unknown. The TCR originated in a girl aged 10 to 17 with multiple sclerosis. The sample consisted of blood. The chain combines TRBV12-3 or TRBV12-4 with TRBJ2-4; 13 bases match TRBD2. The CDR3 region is CASSFRGLAGLTKNIQYF. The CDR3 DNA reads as TGTGCCAGCAGTTTCAGGGGACTAGCGGGATTGACCAAAAACATTCAGTACTTC.